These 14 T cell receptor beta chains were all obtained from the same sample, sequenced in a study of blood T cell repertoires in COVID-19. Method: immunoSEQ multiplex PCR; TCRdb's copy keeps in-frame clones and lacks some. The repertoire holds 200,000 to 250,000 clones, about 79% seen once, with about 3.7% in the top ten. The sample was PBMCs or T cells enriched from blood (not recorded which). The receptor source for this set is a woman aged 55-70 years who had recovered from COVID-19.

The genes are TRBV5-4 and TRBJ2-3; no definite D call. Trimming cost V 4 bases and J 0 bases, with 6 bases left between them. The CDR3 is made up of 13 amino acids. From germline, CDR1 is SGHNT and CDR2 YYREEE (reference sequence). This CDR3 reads CASSLYSTDTQYF. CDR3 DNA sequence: TGTGCCAGCAGCCTCTATAGCACAGATACGCAGTATTTT. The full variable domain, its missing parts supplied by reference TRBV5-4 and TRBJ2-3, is ETGVTQSPTHLIKTRGQQVTLRCSSQSGHNTVSWYQQALGQGPQFIFQYYREEENGRGNFPPRFSGLQFPNYSSELNVNALELDDSALYLCASSLYSTDTQYFGPGTRLTVL.

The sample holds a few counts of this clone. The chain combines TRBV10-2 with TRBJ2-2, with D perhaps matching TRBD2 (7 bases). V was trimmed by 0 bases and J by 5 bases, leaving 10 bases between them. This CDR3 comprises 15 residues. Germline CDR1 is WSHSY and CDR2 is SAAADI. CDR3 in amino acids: CASSESRGGTGELFF. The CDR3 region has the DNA TGCGCCAGCAGTGAGTCGAGGGGGGGGACCGGGGAGCTGTTTTTT.

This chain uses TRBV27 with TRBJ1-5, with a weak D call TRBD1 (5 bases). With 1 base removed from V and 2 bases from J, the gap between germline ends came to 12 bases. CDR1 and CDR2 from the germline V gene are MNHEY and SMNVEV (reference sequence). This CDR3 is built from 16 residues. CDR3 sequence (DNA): TGTGCCAGCAGTTTATTTGGCCAGGGCGGCAATCAGCCCCAGCATTTT. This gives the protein CASSLFGQGGNQPQHF.

The CDR3 is CASEGGLGTEAFF. CDR3 bases: TGTGCCAGCGAGGGGGGGCTAGGCACTGAAGCTTTCTTT. The chain employs TRBV7-9 and TRBJ1-1; tentative D call: TRBD1 (6 bases). Trimming cost V 8 bases and J 4 bases, with 14 bases left between them. The CDR3 loop spans 13 amino acids. Germline values: CDR1 SEHNR, CDR2 FQNEAQ (reference sequence).

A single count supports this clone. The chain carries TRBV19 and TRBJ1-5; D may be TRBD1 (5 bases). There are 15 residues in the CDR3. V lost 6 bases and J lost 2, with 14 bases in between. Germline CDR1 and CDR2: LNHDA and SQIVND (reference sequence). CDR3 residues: CASSQDRGRNQPQHF. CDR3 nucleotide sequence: TGTGCCAGTAGCCAAGACAGAGGTCGCAATCAGCCCCAGCATTTT.

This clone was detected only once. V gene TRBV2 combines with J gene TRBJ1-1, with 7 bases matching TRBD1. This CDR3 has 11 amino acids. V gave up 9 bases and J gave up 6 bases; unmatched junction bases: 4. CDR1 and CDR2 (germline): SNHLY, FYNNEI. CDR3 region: CARIRGSEAFF. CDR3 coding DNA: TGTGCCAGAATCAGGGGGTCTGAAGCTTTCTTT. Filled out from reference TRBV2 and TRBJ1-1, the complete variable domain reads EPEVTQTPSHQVTQMGQEVILRCVPISNHLYFYWYRQILGQKVEFLVSFYNNEISEKSEIFDDQFSVERPDGSNFTLKIRSTKLEDSAMYFCARIRGSEAFFGQGTRLTVV.

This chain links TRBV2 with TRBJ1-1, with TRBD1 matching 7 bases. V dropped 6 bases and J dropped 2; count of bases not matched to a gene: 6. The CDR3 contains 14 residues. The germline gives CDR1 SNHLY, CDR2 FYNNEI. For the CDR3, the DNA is TGTGCCAGCAGCGGGACAGCTACTAACACTGAAGCTTTCTTT. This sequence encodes CASSGTATNTEAFF.

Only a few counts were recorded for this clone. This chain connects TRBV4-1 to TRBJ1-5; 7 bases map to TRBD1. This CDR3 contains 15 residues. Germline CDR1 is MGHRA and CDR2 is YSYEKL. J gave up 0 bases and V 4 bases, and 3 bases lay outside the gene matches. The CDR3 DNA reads TGCGCCAGCAGCCGGACAGGTAATAGCAATCAGCCCCAGCATTTT. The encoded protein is CASSRTGNSNQPQHF.

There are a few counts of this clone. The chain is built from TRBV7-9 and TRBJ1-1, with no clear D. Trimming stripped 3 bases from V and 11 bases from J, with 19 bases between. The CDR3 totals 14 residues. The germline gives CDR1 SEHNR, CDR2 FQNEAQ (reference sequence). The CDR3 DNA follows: TGTGCCAGCAGCTTCATGGCGGACTCGGTCGGGGCTTTCTTT. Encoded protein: CASSFMADSVGAFF.

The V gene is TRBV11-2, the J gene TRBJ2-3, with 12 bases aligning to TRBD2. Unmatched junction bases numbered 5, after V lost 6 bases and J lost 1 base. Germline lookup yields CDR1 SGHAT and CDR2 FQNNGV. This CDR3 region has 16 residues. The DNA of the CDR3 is TGTGCCAGCAGACCACTAGCGGGAGGACGCACAGATACGCAGTATTTT. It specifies CASRPLAGGRTDTQYF.

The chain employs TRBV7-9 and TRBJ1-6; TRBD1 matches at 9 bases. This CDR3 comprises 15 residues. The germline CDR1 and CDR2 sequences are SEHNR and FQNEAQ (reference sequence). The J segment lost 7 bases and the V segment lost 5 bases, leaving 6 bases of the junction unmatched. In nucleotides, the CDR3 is TGTGCCAGCAGCCGGGACAGGGTGGGAAATTCACCCCTCCACTTT. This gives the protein CASSRDRVGNSPLHF.

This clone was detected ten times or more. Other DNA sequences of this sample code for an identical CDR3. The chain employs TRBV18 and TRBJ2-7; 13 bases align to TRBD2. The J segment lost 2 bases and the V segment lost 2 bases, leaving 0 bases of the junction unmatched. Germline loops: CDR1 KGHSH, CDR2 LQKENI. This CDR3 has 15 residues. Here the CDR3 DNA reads TGTGCCAGCTCACCAGGGACTAGCGGGACCTACGAGCAGTACTTC. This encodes CASSPGTSGTYEQYF.

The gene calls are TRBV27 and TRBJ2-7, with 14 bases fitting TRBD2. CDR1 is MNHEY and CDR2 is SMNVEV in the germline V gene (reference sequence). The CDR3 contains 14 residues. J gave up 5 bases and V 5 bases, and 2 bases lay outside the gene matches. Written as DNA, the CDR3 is TGTGCCAGCAGTCCGGGACTAGCGGGAGACGAGCAGTACTTC. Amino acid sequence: CASSPGLAGDEQYF.

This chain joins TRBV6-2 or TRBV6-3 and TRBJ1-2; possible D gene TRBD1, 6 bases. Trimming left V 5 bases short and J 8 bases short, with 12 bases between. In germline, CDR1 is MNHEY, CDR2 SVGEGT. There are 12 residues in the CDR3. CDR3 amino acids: CASSTDRRGYTF. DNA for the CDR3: TGTGCCAGCAGTACTGACAGGCGGGGCTACACCTTC.